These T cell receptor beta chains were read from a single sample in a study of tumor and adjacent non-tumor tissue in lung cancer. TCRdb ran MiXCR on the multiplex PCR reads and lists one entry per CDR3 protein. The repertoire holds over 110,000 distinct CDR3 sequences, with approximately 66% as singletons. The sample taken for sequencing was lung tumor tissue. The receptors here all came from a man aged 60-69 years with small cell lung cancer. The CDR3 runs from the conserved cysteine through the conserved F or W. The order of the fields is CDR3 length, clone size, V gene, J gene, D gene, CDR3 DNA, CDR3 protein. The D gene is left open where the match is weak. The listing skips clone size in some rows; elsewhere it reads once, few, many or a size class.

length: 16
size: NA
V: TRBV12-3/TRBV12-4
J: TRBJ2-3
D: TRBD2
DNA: TGTGTCAGCAGTCAACTGACTAGCGGGAGCACGGATACGCAGTATTTT
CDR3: CVSSQLTSGSTDTQYF

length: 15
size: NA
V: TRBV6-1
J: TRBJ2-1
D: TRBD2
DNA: TGTGCCAGTAGACCGGGACTAGCGGGAGTCAGTGAGCAGTTCTTC
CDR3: CASRPGLAGVSEQFF

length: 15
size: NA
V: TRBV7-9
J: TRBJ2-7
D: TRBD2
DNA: TGTGCCAGCAGCTTAGCCCTAGCGGGAAAGGTCGAGCAGTACTTC
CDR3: CASSLALAGKVEQYF

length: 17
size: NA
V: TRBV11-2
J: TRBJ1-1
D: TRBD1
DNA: TGCGCCAGCAGCTTTAGGGCGGTGGGGACAGGGAGAACTGAAGCTTTCTTT
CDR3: CASSFRAVGTGRTEAFF

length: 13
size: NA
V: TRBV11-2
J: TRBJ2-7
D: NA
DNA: TGTGCCAGCAGCTTAGGACTGATCTACGAGCAGTACTTC
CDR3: CASSLGLIYEQYF

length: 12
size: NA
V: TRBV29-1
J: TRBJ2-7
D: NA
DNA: TGCAGCGCTGGACATGACTCCTACGAGCAGTATTTC
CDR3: CSAGHDSYEQYF

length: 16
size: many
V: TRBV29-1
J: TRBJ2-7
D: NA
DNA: TGCAGCGTTGAAGATCGCGTCGGTTCGCTCTCCTACGAGCAGTACTTC
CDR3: CSVEDRVGSLSYEQYF

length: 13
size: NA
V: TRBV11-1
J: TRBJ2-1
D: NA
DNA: TGTCCCAGCAGCTTAGACGGAAACAATGAGCCGTCCTTC
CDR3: CPSSLDGNNEPSF

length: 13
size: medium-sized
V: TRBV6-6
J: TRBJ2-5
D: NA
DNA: TGTGCCAGCAGCGGACATTTACAAGAGACCCAGTACTTC
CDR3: CASSGHLQETQYF

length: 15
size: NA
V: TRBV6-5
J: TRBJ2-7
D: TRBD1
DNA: TGTGCCAGAAGTTACTCAGGACAGGGGGCCTACGAGCAGTACTTC
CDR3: CARSYSGQGAYEQYF

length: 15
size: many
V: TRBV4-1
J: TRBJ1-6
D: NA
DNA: TGCGCCAGCAGCCAAGAACTGACAGGTGTCCGACCCCTCCACTTT
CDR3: CASSQELTGVRPLHF

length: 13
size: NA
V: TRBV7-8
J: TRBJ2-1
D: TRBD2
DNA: TGTACCAGCAGCCCGGGACTAGCGGGAGTTCTGATCTTC
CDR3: CTSSPGLAGVLIF

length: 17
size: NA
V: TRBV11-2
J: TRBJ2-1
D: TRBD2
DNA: TGTGCCAGCAGCTCTGGATTAGCGGGAGGGCCCTACATTGAGCAGTTCTTC
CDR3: CASSSGLAGGPYIEQFF

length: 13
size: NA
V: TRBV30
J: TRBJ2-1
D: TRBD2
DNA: TGTGCCTGGAGCCGGACTAGGGGAAATGAGCGGTTCTTC
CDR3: CAWSRTRGNERFF

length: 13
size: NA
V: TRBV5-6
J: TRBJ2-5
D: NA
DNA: TGTGCCAGCAGCTTTTGGTCCGGGGGGACCCAGTACTTC
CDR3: CASSFWSGGTQYF

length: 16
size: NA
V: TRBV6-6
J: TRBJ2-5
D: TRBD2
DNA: TGTGCCAGCAGTTACGCCAGCGGGAGGCCGAAAGAGACCCAGTACTTC
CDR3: CASSYASGRPKETQYF

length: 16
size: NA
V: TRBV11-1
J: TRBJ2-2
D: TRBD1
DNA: TGTGCCAGCAGCTTCCCGGACAGGTTAGACACTGGGGAGCTGTTTTTT
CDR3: CASSFPDRLDTGELFF

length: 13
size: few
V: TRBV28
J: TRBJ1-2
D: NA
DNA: TGTGCCAGCAGGGACGGAGTAAACTATGGCTGCACCTTC
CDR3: CASRDGVNYGCTF

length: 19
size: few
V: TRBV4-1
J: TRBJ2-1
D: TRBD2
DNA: TGCGCCAGCAGCCAAGAAGGGCTAGCGGGAGGTTTTTTCGACAATGAGCAGTTCTTC
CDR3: CASSQEGLAGGFFDNEQFF

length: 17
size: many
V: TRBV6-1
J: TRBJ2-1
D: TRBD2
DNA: TGTGCCAGCAGTGACCTGAAGGCTAGCGGTTCCTACAATGAGCAGTTCTTC
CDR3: CASSDLKASGSYNEQFF

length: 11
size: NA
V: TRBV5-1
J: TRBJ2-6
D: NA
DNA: TGCGCCAGCAGCTTGGGGGGCGTCCTGACTTTC
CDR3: CASSLGGVLTF

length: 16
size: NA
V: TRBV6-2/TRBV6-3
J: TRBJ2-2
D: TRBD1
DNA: TGTGCCAGCAGTTACGCTGGACAGGGGGCTGTCAGGGAGCTGTTTTTT
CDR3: CASSYAGQGAVRELFF

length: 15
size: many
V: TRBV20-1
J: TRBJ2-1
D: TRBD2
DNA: TGCAGTGCTAGTGGAGCGGGAGGTTACTACAATGAGCAGTTCTTC
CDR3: CSASGAGGYYNEQFF

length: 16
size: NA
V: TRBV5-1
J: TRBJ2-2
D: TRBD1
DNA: TGCGGCAGCAGCCAACCGGGACAGGGGAGCGCCGGGGAGCTGTTTTTT
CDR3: CGSSQPGQGSAGELFF

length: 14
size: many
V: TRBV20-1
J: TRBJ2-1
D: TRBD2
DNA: TGCAGTGCAACCCTAGCGGGAGGGCCTAATGAGCAGTTCTTC
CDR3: CSATLAGGPNEQFF

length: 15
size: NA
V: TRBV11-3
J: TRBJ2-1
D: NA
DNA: TGTGCCAGCAGCTTAGAGCCCCGCTCCTACCATGAGCAGTTGTTC
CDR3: CASSLEPRSYHEQLF

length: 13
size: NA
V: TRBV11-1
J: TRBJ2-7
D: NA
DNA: TGTGCCAGCAGCATAGCCCCGGTCTACGAACAGTACTTC
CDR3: CASSIAPVYEQYF

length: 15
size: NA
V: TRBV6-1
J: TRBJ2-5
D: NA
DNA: TGTGCCAGCAGTGAATACGGCAGAAGTCGAGAGACCCAGTACTTC
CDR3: CASSEYGRSRETQYF

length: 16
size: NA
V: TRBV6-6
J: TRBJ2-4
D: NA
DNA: TGTGCCAGCAGCACACCTGCATTGGTAACCAAAAACATTCAGTACTTC
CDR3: CASSTPALVTKNIQYF

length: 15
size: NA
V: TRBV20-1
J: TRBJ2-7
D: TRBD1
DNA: TGCAGTGCTAGGGTCATGACAGGGGACTCCTACGATCAGTACTTC
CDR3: CSARVMTGDSYDQYF

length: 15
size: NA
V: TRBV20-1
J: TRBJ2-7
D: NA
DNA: TGCAGTGCTAGACATGGGCAGGGTATTGCCTACGAGCAGTACTTC
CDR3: CSARHGQGIAYEQYF

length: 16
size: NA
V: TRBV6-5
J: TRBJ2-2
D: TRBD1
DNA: TGTGCCAGCAGCTTCGACAGGGGGTTAATGACCGGGGAGCTGTTTTTT
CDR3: CASSFDRGLMTGELFF

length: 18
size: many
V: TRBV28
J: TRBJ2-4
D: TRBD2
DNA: TGTGCCAGCAGTTCCCCGATTCTAGCGGGAGCGAGCAAAAACATTCAGTACTTC
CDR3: CASSSPILAGASKNIQYF

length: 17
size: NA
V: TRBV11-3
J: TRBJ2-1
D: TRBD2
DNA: TGTGCCAGCAGCTCGAGACTAGCGGGAGGGCCATACAATGAGCTGTTCTTC
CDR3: CASSSRLAGGPYNELFF

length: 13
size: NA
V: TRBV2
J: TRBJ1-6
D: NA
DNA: TGTGCCAGCAGAGTTGACGGTCGCGGACCCCTCCACTTT
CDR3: CASRVDGRGPLHF